This TCR beta chain was sequenced during a study of T cells in Graves' hyperthyroidism and ophthalmopathy. Study conclusions and caveats: Classification by a 13 V-J model distinguished ophthalmopathy from stable hyperthyroidism.

In its sample, this clonotype was seen many times. The antigen remains undetermined. Ophthalmopathy in the patients scored at least 3 on Clinical Activity Score and at least 4 on NOSPECS grade, lasting under 3 months. From RNA transcripts, TCR beta CDR3 regions were amplified. First-round RT-PCR with HTBI primers amplified the TCR CDR3 region. Via MiXCR, TCRdb re-called the multiplex PCR reads, giving one row per CDR3 protein. The data contain more than 350,000 distinct CDR3 sequences, 15% of them singletons. V dropped 8 bases and J dropped 5 bases, with 21 bases sitting between them. The CDR3 runs to 15 residues. Looked up from germline, CDR1 is SNHLY and CDR2 is FYNNEI.

J is TRBJ2-5 and V is TRBV2, with D perhaps TRBD1 or TRBD2 (5 bases each). This TCR derives from a woman aged 55-69 years with Graves' ophthalmopathy. Sequenced input: blood. This chain's CDR3 is CASGRGQGARETQYF. CDR3 in DNA: TGTGCCAGCGGACGCGGGCAGGGCGCCCGGGAGACCCAGTACTTC.